This T cell receptor beta chain was documented in a study of Ad26.COV2.S vaccination and SARS-CoV-2 variants. Germline V gene lookup returns CDR1 MNHEY and CDR2 SMNVEV (reference sequence). Unmatched junction bases numbered 10, after V lost 6 bases and J lost 6 bases. The CDR3 consists of 14 residues. Libraries were prepared by immunoSEQ multiplex PCR; TCRdb keeps only in-frame clonotypes and omits some of them. The sample consists of roughly 380,000 clones, 92% of them appearing once. The receptor was isolated from a human donor who had recovered from COVID-19. Sequencing used peripheral blood, obtained after recovery from COVID-19. This chain joins TRBV27 and TRBJ1-2; TRBD1 agrees at 7 bases. The CDR3 sequence is CASSPTGKYDGYTF. DNA for the CDR3: TGTGCCAGCAGCCCGACAGGGAAATACGATGGCTACACCTTC.